This is a list of T cell receptor beta chains from one sample in a study of CD8 T cells in ankylosing spondylitis. TCRdb used MiXCR to reprocess the 5' RACE reads, holding one entry per CDR3 protein. The sample comprises about 230,000 distinct CDR3 sequences, around 8% of which are singletons, and approximately 5% rests with the top ten. Specimen: blood, either unsorted or a sorted T cell fraction (not recorded which). The receptors were gathered from a female donor with ankylosing spondylitis or in good health (not recorded which). The CDR3 runs from the conserved cysteine through the conserved F or W. The D gene is left open where the match is weak. Clone size appears in some rows only: once, few, many, or a class for an expanded clone.

d_call j_call v_call clone_size cdr3_aa cdr3_nt
. TRBJ1-1 TRBV3-1 many CASSQDVGPNTEAFF TGTGCCAGCAGCCAAGATGTCGGGCCGAACACTGAAGCTTTCTTT
. TRBJ2-6 TRBV13 few CASSLGLSGYPPGANVLTF TGTGCCAGCAGCTTAGGCCTAAGCGGCTACCCCCCGGGGGCCAACGTCCTGACTTTC
. TRBJ2-6 TRBV7-8 . CASSFLDRSGANVLTF TGTGCCAGCAGCTTCCTGGACAGATCTGGGGCCAACGTCCTGACTTTC
TRBD1 TRBJ2-7 TRBV12-3/TRBV12-4 few CASSFTHRGSYEQYF TGTGCCAGCAGTTTTACGCACAGGGGGTCCTACGAGCAGTACTTC
. TRBJ1-1 TRBV7-9 few CASSLVYKGIGAFF TGTGCCAGCAGCTTAGTATATAAAGGGATCGGAGCTTTCTTT
. TRBJ1-2 TRBV12-3/TRBV12-4 many CASSLSQGMYLRGYTF TGTGCCAGCAGTTTGTCTCAGGGGATGTACCTGAGGGGCTACACCTTC
. TRBJ2-7 TRBV20-1 many CSAAGTGTYEQYF TGCAGTGCCGCCGGGACTGGAACCTACGAGCAGTACTTC
TRBD2 TRBJ2-7 TRBV20-1 many CSAKTSGRGPSYEQYF TGCAGTGCTAAGACTAGCGGGAGGGGCCCCTCCTACGAGCAGTACTTC
. TRBJ2-7 TRBV11-2 few CASSLGVKPPYEQYF TGTGCCAGCAGCTTAGGTGTTAAACCACCCTACGAGCAGTACTTC
TRBD1 TRBJ2-7 TRBV14 few CASSQGTGVSYEQYF TGTGCCAGCAGCCAAGGGACAGGGGTCTCCTACGAGCAGTACTTC
. TRBJ2-5 TRBV2 . CASSADLGLKETQYF TGTGCCAGCAGCGCGGACCTGGGACTTAAAGAGACCCAGTACTTC
. TRBJ1-2 TRBV7-2 . CASSLDQWVGYTF TGTGCCAGCAGCTTAGATCAGTGGGTTGGCTACACCTTC
. TRBJ1-2 TRBV20-1 many CSARGGKAGLYGYTF TGCAGTGCTCGAGGGGGAAAGGCAGGGCTCTACGGCTACACCTTC
. TRBJ2-3 TRBV10-3 many CAISENPGTDTQYF TGTGCCATCAGTGAGAATCCAGGCACAGATACGCAGTATTTT